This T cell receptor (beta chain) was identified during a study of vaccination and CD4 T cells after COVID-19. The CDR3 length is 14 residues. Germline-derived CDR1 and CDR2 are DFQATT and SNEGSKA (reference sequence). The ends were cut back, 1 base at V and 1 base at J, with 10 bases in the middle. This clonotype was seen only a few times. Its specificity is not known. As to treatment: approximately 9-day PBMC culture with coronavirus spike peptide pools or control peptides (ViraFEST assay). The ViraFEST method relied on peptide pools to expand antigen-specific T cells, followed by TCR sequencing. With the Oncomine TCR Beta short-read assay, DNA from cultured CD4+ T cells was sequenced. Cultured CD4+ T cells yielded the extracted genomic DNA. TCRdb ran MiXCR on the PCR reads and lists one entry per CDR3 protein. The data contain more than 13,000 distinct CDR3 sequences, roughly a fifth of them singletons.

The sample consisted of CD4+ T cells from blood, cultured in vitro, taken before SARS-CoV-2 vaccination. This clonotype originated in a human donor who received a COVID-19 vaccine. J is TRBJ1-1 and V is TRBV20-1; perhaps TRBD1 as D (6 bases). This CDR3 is CSARATGTNTEAFF. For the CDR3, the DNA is TGCAGTGCTAGAGCGACAGGCACGAACACTGAAGCTTTCTTT.